The 21 T cell receptor beta chains presented below share a single source sample, sequenced in a study of blood T cell repertoires in COVID-19. The repertoire was sequenced with immunoSEQ multiplex PCR; TCRdb's copy has only in-frame clones and lacks some. In the table there are more than 150,000 clones, around nine tenths of which are singletons. The source material was peripheral blood. Receptor source: a woman aged 70-85 years with COVID-19, enrolled during active disease.

V usage is TRBV6-2 or TRBV6-3 and J usage is TRBJ1-1; D gene unclear. This CDR3 is 13 amino acids long. Germline CDR1 reads MNHEY; CDR2 reads SVGEGT. V dropped 4 bases and J dropped 7 bases, with 13 bases sitting between them. DNA for the CDR3: TGTGCCAGCAGTTCCGGGAGATCTCTTGAAGCTTTCTTT. Its protein product is CASSSGRSLEAFF.

The V and J genes are TRBV7-9 and TRBJ2-7; D gene unclear. Between the trimmed V and J ends, which lost 2 bases and 6 bases, there was a span of 17 bases. The CDR3 consists of 15 residues. Germline CDR1 and CDR2: SEHNR and FQNEAQ (reference sequence). The CDR3 DNA reads as TGTGCCAGCAGCTTACTGGGCGCAGGTCGCTCCGAGCAGTACTTC. It specifies CASSLLGAGRSEQYF.

The J gene is TRBJ1-1, the V gene TRBV18, with 8 bases aligning to TRBD1. The germline gives CDR1 KGHSH, CDR2 LQKENI. There are 15 residues in the CDR3. V was clipped by 2 bases and J by 1 base; unmatched bases: 3. CDR3 nucleotide sequence: TGTGCCAGCTCACCAAAGGGACAGGAGAACACTGAAGCTTTCTTT. Translating it yields CASSPKGQENTEAFF.

The J gene is TRBJ2-7, the V gene TRBV6-6; 10 bases align to TRBD2. V trimming: 7 bases; J trimming: 6 bases; junction bases outside the gene matches: 12. Per the germline V gene, CDR1 is MNHNY and CDR2 is SVGAGI (reference sequence). The CDR3 runs 15 residues. CDR3 sequence: CASTGLAGDGSEQYF. The CDR3 nucleotides are TGTGCCAGCACCGGGCTAGCGGGAGATGGAAGCGAGCAGTACTTC.

The chain has TRBV7-3 and TRBJ2-3; tentatively, D is TRBD2 (5 bases). There are 13 residues in the CDR3. Trimming left V 3 bases short and J 10 bases short, with 14 bases between. The V gene's germline CDR1 is SGHTA and CDR2 FQGTGA. The CDR3 spells CASSLVDGGAQYF. CDR3 DNA: TGTGCCAGCAGCTTGGTTGACGGAGGCGCGCAGTATTTT.

This clone was counted a few times. V is TRBV27 and J is TRBJ2-2; D ambiguous. The CDR3 is 17 residues long. Germline CDR1 and CDR2: MNHEY and SMNVEV (reference sequence). V was cut by 5 bases and J by 1 base, with 17 bases left in between. CDR3 DNA sequence: TGTGCCAGCAGTCCAATCCGGGTTCTGGGGAACACCGGGGAGCTGTTTTTT. It is translated as CASSPIRVLGNTGELFF.

The genes are TRBV3-1 (or the pseudogene TRBV3-2) and TRBJ2-2, with TRBD2 identical over 10 bases. V shed 3 bases, J shed 3 bases, and the junction held 13 bases outside the gene matches. This CDR3 contains 19 residues. Germline CDR1 and CDR2: LGHDT and YNNKEL (reference sequence). This chain's CDR3 is CASSQELAGASLDTGELFF. The CDR3 bases are TGTGCCAGCAGCCAGGAGCTAGCGGGAGCTTCCTTGGACACCGGGGAGCTGTTTTTT.

The chain joins TRBV19 to TRBJ1-5, with TRBD1 identical over 7 bases. Unmatched junction bases numbered 4, after V lost 5 bases and J lost 0 bases. Germline loops: CDR1 LNHDA, CDR2 SQIVND (reference sequence). The CDR3 is 15 residues long. CDR3: CASSQGTVSNQPQHF. DNA for the CDR3: TGTGCCAGTAGTCAAGGGACAGTTAGCAATCAGCCCCAGCATTTT.

The rearrangement joins TRBV2 to TRBJ2-2, with D tentatively TRBD1 (5 bases). The CDR3 extends over 15 amino acids. V shed 2 bases and J shed 3 bases, with 10 bases lying between them. Germline assignment: CDR1 SNHLY and CDR2 FYNNEI. The CDR3 nucleotides read TGTGCCAGCAGTGAATCCCAGGGATACACCGGGGAGCTGTTTTTT. Translated, it gives CASSESQGYTGELFF.

The chain links TRBV28 to TRBJ1-1; no firm D call. Germline lookup yields CDR1 MDHEN and CDR2 SYDVKM. This CDR3 is 13 amino acids long. With 2 bases removed from V and 4 bases from J, the gap between germline ends came to 8 bases. Written as DNA, the CDR3 is TGTGCCAGCAGTTTACCGCAGGCCACTGAAGCTTTCTTT. Translation: CASSLPQATEAFF.

The chain recombines TRBV14 with TRBJ2-7; the D gene is possibly TRBD2 (6 bases). Germline V gives CDR1 SGHDN, CDR2 FVKESK. CDR3 length: 16 residues. Trimming removed 2 bases at V and 0 bases at J, with 14 bases between. CDR3 sequence (DNA): TGTGCCAGCAGCCAACACCTAGCGCTACCCTCCTACGAGCAGTACTTC. Translated, it gives CASSQHLALPSYEQYF.

V is TRBV6-5 and J is TRBJ1-5; maybe TRBD1 (6 bases). V lost 5 bases, J lost 5 bases, and 16 bases lay in between. The CDR3 totals 15 residues. The germline gives CDR1 MNHEY, CDR2 SVGAGI. Here the CDR3 DNA reads TGTGCCAGCAGTCTAAAGGGGGGGGCGGATCAGCCCCAGCATTTT. Amino acids: CASSLKGGADQPQHF.

This chain uses TRBV6-5 with TRBJ2-7; maybe TRBD2 (5 bases). The CDR3 is 11 residues long. Trimming cost V 9 bases and J 7 bases, with 13 bases left between them. Germline V gene sequence: CDR1 MNHEY, CDR2 SVGAGI. The CDR3 DNA is TGTGCCAGTCCGGGATTTGTGGAGCAGTACTTC. It is translated as CASPGFVEQYF.

V is TRBV5-6 and J is TRBJ2-3, with D unresolved. The CDR3 has 15 amino acids. In germline, CDR1 is SGHDT, CDR2 YYEEEE. The V and J ends lost 0 bases and 2 bases respectively, with 10 bases between them. CDR3: CASSLGGTLTDTQYF. The CDR3 DNA reads as TGTGCCAGCAGCTTGGGAGGAACGCTCACAGATACGCAGTATTTT.

This chain joins TRBV28 and TRBJ2-5, with TRBD1 matching over 10 bases. V shed 6 bases and J 4 bases; nucleotides not matched to a gene: 8. Per the germline V gene, CDR1 is MDHEN and CDR2 is SYDVKM. This CDR3 contains 15 residues. The CDR3 nucleotides are TGTGCCAGCAGCCGGGACAGGGGAATATCAGAGACCCAGTACTTC. Amino acids: CASSRDRGISETQYF.

This chain joins TRBV4-1 and TRBJ1-6; D gene unclear. CDR3 length: 16 residues. The V end lost 0 bases, the J end lost 8 bases, and 14 bases lay between the germline ends. Germline loops: CDR1 MGHRA, CDR2 YSYEKL. The CDR3 DNA reads TGCGCCAGCAGCCAAGATCGGACGGACTGGGATTCACCCCTCCACTTT. Its translation: CASSQDRTDWDSPLHF.

V is TRBV19 and J is TRBJ1-5; TRBD1 matches at 7 bases. There are 15 residues in the CDR3. CDR1 is LNHDA, CDR2 SQIVND, per germline (reference sequence). The junction had 8 bases not matched to a gene; V was cut back by 6 bases and J by 3 bases. The CDR3: CASSRRQGDNQPQHF. The CDR3 DNA sequence: TGTGCCAGTAGCCGGAGACAGGGAGACAATCAGCCCCAGCATTTT.

The chain combines TRBV6-4 with TRBJ1-1; perhaps TRBD1 as D (5 bases). The length of the CDR3 is 16 residues. Germline CDR1 MRHNA, CDR2 SNTAGT. Trimming took off 5 bases at V and 3 bases at J, with 19 bases between the two ends. This chain's CDR3 is CASSPGGGVTDTEAFF. CDR3 in DNA: TGTGCCAGCAGTCCGGGAGGAGGGGTGACGGACACTGAAGCTTTCTTT.

The chain combines TRBV28 with TRBJ2-3, with a possible D match to TRBD1 (6 bases). This CDR3 contains 14 residues. V lost 3 bases and J lost 3, with 10 bases in between. The germline gives CDR1 MDHEN, CDR2 SYDVKM. The CDR3 DNA sequence: TGTGCCAGCAGTTTCGGACAGACAACAGATACGCAGTATTTT. This gives the protein CASSFGQTTDTQYF.

J is TRBJ1-1 and V is TRBV18; tentatively, D is TRBD1 (6 bases). V lost 6 bases and J lost 0, with 17 bases in between. The CDR3 totals 16 residues. Looked up from germline, CDR1 is KGHSH and CDR2 is LQKENI. As DNA, the CDR3 is TGTGCCAGCTCCCTTATGGACAGACTAATGAACACTGAAGCTTTCTTT. Translating gives CASSLMDRLMNTEAFF.

This sequence joins TRBV6-1 and TRBJ2-5, with TRBD2 matching over 13 bases. The CDR3 runs to 19 residues. Losses at the gene ends were 4 bases for V and 5 bases for J; bases not matched to a gene: 16. Germline CDR1 and CDR2: MNHNS and SASEGT. Here the CDR3 DNA reads TGTGCCAGCAGTGCCGGACTAGCGGGAGAGCGGGGGTACCTGGAGACCCAGTACTTC. It codes for CASSAGLAGERGYLETQYF.